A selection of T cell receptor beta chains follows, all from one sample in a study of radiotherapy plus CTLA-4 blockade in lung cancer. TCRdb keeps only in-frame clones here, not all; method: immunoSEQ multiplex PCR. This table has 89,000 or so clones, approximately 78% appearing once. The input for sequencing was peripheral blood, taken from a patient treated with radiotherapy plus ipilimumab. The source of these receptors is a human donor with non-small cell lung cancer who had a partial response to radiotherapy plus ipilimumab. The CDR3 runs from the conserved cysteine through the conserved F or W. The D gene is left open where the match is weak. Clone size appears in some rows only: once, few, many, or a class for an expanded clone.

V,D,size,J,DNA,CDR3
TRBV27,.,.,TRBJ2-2,TGTGCCAGCACTTTACGGACTACCCTCAACACCGGGGAGCTGTTTTTT,CASTLRTTLNTGELFF
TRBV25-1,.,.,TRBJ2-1,TGTGCCAGCAGTCCAAAACAAACCTTAGCTGAGCAGTTCTTC,CASSPKQTLAEQFF
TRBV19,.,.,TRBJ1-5,TGTGCCAGTAACCCTTGGGAGGGTGGAGATCAGCCCCAGCATTTT,CASNPWEGGDQPQHF
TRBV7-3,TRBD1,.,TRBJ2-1,TGTGCCAGCAGCTCCACAGGGGTCGATGAGCAGTTCTTC,CASSSTGVDEQFF
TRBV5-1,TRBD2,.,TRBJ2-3,TGCGCCACCTATACCGGACTAGCGCCGGGGGATACGCAGTATTTT,CATYTGLAPGDTQYF
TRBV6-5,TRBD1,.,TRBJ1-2,TGTGCCAGCAGTCTATCGGACAGGGTTGCCTATGGCTACACCTTC,CASSLSDRVAYGYTF
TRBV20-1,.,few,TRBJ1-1,TGCAGTGCTAGTAGTCACACTGAAGCTTTCTTT,CSASSHTEAFF
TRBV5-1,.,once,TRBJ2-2,TGCGCCAGCGTGGCAGGGTTCGGCACCGGGGAGCTGTTTTTT,CASVAGFGTGELFF
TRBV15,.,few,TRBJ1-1,TGTGCCACCAGCAGAGATTCGGGTTCGGGTGACACTGAAGCTTTCTTT,CATSRDSGSGDTEAFF
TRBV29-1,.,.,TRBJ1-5,TGCAGCGTCTTGACGTCCGGCGTGGGGATCGGGGCCCAGCATTTT,CSVLTSGVGIGAQHF
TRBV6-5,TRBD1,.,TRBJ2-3,TGTGCCAGCAGTCCCGGGACAGTAACAGATACGCAGTATTTT,CASSPGTVTDTQYF
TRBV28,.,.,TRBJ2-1,TGTGCCAGCAGCCTGAGTACCCCCAATGAGCAGTTCTTC,CASSLSTPNEQFF
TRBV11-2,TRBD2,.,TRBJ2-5,TGTGCCAGCAGCTTAGATGGACTAGCGGGAGGCCTTCAGGAGACCCAGTACTTC,CASSLDGLAGGLQETQYF
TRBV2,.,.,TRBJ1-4,TGTGCCAGCAGTAGACAGGCAACTAATGAAAAACTGTTTTTT,CASSRQATNEKLFF
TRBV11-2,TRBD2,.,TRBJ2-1,TGTGCCAGCAGCTTTAGCGGGAGGGCCGGCAATGAGCAGTTCTTC,CASSFSGRAGNEQFF
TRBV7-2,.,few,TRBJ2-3,TGTGCCAGCAGCCGCGGCGCGGGTAGCACAGATACGCAGTATTTT,CASSRGAGSTDTQYF
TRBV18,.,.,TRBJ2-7,TGTGCCAGCTCGCGGGACAGCTCCTACGAGCAGTACTTC,CASSRDSSYEQYF
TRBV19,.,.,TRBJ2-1,TGTGCCAGTAGTATAGTAGGCCAGGGATCCTACAATGAGCAGTTCTTC,CASSIVGQGSYNEQFF
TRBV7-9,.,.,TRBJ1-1,TGTGCCAGCAGCCATTCCGACGGGGGGGGGACTGAAGCTTTCTTT,CASSHSDGGGTEAFF
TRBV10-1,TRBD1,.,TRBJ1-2,TGCGCCAGGGTGACAGGGCGGGCTCTTGCCTATGGCTACACCTTC,CARVTGRALAYGYTF
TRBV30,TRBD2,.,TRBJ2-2,TGTGCCTGGAGATGGGGCGGGAGGTATACCGGGGAGCTGTTTTTT,CAWRWGGRYTGELFF
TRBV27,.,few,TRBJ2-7,TGTGCCAGCAGTTTACGCGGGACCTACGAGCAGTACTTC,CASSLRGTYEQYF
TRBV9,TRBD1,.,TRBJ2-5,TGTGCCAGCAGCTTCCGGGACAGCCAAGAGACCCAGTACTTC,CASSFRDSQETQYF
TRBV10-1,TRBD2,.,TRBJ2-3,TGCGCCAGCAGTGACAGACTAGCGGGACCCACAGATACGCAGTATTTT,CASSDRLAGPTDTQYF
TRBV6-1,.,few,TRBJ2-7,TGTGCCAGCAGTATGACACTCCCCTACGAGCAGTACTTC,CASSMTLPYEQYF
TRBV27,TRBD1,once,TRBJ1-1,TGTGCCAGCAGTTCAGGGGGCGGTCCTGAAGCTTTCTTT,CASSSGGGPEAFF